This T cell receptor (beta chain) was sequenced in a study of a mutant IDH1 vaccine in newly diagnosed glioma (dated by TCRdb to the early 2020s). In terms of the full investigation: Of the 25 to 40 patients who were treated, 62.5% were male and approximately 40% were female, and the mean age was about 40 years. Before enrollment, patients had received standard therapy of radiotherapy alone, temozolomide alone, or radiochemotherapy with temozolomide; most received the combination. Peripheral blood samples were drawn at six visits, namely V03 (baseline), V05, V07, V10, V12 and V13. For exploratory analyses, about 25 treated patients had longitudinal TCRB deep sequencing done wherever samples were available. The paper as a whole reports these results and caveats: The authors stated that sample limitations prevented analyses of patient blood samples from being reproduced. Selection of PBMC samples for TCRB deep sequencing was based on availability. Pseudoprogression seemed to be unrelated to changes in the top peripheral T cell clonotypes found by TCRB sequencing. Vaccine-induced immune responses across multiple MHC alleles were detected in 80% to 95% of patients.

Clipping removes 5 bases from V and 6 bases from J, with 4 as the unmatched junction base count. CDR1 MDHEN and CDR2 SYDVKM are derived from the germline V gene. The CDR3 covers 13 residues, taking in both the cysteine and the phenylalanine. Just CDR3 DNA is preserved here, 39 bases in frame from base 1. Libraries came from the immunoSEQ multiplex PCR assay. The hsTCRB Kit was used according to the manufacturer's protocol to amplify rearranged TCR beta chain sequences. An Illumina MiSeq was used to sequence the TCRB libraries. Concerning the study's data processing: The proprietary platform of the kit vendor was used for demultiplexing, trimming and gene mapping. TCRdb holds this immuneACCESS table with in-frame rearrangements only. Some clones are missing; in checked studies, unresolved V genes explain under half, and the rest has no known cause. Clone size and V and J calls were adopted from that table, with D and trimming inferred from the DNA. The sample data list around 33,000 clones, and roughly nine tenths of these were observed just once. The top ten clonotypes cover 4% to 5.5% of the sample.

The meaning of the sample's time point label: baseline, week 1 (first vaccination visit). The treatment or condition label of this sample denotes: pre-vaccination baseline after standard-of-care therapy. Newly diagnosed WHO grade 3 or 4 IDH1-mutant astrocytomas showing loss of nuclear ATRX were present in the donors. The samples were drawn from NOA16, a multicentre, single-arm, open-label phase I trial in Germany that tested a mutant IDH1 peptide vaccine in humans for the first time. Blood drawn at visit V03 was used as the baseline sample for immunogenicity testing. The DNeasy Blood and Tissue Kit was used to extract genomic DNA from EDTA blood for TCRB sequencing. Points on this clone: This receptor's antigen is unknown. No base quality information exists; no much larger clone differs at one position.

The sample consisted of PBMCs, taken from a glioma patient treated with radiotherapy, temozolomide or both. The clonotype originates from a middle-aged woman with glioma. The chain uses TRBV28 and TRBJ2-3, and 8 junction bases match TRBD1. In nucleotides, the sequence is TGTGCCAGCAGTACAGGGGGGTGGGATACGCAGTATTTT. It specifies CASSTGGWDTQYF.